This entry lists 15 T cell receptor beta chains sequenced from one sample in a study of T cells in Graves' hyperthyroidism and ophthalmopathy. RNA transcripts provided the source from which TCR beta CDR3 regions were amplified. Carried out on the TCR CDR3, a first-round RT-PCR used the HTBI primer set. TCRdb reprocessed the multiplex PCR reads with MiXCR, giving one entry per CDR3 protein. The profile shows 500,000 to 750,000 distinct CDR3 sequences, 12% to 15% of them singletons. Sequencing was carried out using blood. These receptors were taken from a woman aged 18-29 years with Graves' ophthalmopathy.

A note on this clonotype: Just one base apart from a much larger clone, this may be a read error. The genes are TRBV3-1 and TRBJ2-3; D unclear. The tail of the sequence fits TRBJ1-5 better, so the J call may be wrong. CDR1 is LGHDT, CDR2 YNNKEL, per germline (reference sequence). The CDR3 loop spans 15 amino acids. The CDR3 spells CASSQGERATDTQHF. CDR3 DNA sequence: TGTGCCAGCAGCCAAGGGGAGCGGGCCACAGATACGCAGCATTTT.

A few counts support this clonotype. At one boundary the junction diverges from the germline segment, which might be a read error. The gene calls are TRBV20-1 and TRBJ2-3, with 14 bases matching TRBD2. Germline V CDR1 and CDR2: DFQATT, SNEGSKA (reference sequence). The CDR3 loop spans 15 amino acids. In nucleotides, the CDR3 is TGCAGTGCCCCCGGGACTAGCGGGAGCATAGATACGCAGTATTTT. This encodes CSAPGTSGSIDTQYF.

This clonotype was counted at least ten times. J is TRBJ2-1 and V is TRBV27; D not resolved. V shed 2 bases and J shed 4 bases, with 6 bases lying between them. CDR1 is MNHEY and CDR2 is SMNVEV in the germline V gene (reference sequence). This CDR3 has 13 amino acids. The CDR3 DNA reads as TGTGCCAGCAGTTTAGCGCAATACAATGAGCAGTTCTTC. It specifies CASSLAQYNEQFF.

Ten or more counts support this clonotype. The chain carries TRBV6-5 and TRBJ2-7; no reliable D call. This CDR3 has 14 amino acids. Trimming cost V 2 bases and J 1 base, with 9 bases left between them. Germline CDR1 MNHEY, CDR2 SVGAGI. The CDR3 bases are TGTGCCAGCAGTTACGGGCCAGCATCCTACGAGCAGTACTTC. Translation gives CASSYGPASYEQYF.

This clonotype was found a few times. The CDR3 loop reads CACKSGYTF. The CDR3 region has the DNA TGTGCCTGCAAGAGCGGCTACACCTTC. The chain joins TRBV30 to TRBJ1-2; D gene ambiguous. Per germline, CDR1 GTSNPN and CDR2 SVGIG (reference sequence). With 6 bases removed from V and 8 bases from J, the gap between germline ends came to 7 bases. This CDR3 contains 9 residues. The full variable domain, in which reference TRBV30 and TRBJ1-2 provide the parts outside the CDR3, is SQTIHQWPATLVQPVGSPLSLECTVEGTSNPNLYWYRQAAGRGLQLLFYSVGIGQISSEVPQNLSASRPQDRQFILSSKKLLLSDSGFYLCACKSGYTFGSGTRLTVV.

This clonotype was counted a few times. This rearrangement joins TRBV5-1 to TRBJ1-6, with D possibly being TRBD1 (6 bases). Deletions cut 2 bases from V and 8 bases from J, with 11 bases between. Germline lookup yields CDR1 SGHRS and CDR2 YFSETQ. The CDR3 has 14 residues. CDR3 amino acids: CASSLQGLDSPLHF. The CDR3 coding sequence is TGCGCCAGCAGCTTACAGGGCTTGGATTCACCCCTCCACTTT.

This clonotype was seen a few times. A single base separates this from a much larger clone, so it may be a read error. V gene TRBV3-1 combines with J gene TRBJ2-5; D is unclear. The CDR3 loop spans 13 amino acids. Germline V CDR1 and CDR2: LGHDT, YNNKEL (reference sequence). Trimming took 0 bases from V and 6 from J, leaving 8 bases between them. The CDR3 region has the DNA TGTGCCAGCAGCCAAGATCTCAGGAAGACCCAGTACTTC. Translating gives CASSQDLRKTQYF.

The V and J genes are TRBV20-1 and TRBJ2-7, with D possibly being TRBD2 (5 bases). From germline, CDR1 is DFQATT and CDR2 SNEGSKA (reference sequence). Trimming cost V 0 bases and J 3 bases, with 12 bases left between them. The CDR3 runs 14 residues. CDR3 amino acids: CSARDKRSFYEQYF. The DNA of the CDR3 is TGCAGTGCTAGAGATAAGCGGAGCTTCTACGAGCAGTACTTC.

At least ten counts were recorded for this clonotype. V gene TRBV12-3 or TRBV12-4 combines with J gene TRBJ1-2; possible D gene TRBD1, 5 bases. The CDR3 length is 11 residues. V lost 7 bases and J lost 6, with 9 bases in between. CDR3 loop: CASTGVDGYTF. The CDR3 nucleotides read TGTGCCAGCACGGGGGTCGATGGCTACACCTTC.

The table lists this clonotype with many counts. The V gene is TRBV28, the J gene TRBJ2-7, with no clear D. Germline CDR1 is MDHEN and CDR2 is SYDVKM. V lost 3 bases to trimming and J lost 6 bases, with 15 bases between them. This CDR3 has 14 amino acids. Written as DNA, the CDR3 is TGTGCCAGCAGTTTCTCGACGCGCTCTGGCGAGCAGTACTTC. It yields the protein CASSFSTRSGEQYF.

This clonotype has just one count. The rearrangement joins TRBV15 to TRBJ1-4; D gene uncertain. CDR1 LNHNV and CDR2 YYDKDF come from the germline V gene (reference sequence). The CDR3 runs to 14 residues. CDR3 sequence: CGIQATSMAEKLFF. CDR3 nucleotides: TGTGGCATCCAGGCCACTTCGATGGCTGAAAAACTGTTTTTT.

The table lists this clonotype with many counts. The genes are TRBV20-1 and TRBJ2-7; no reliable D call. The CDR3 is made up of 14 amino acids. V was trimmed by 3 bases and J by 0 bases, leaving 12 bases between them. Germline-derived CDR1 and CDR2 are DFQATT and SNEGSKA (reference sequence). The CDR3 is CSARRTESSYEQYF. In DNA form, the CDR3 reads TGCAGTGCTAGGAGGACGGAGAGCTCCTACGAGCAGTACTTC.

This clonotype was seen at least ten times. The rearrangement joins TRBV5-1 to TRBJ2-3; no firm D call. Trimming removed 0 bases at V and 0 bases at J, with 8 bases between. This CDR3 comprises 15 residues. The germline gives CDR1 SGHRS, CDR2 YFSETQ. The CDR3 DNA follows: TGCGCCAGCAGCTTGGAAGGCAGCAGCACAGATACGCAGTATTTT. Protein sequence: CASSLEGSSTDTQYF.

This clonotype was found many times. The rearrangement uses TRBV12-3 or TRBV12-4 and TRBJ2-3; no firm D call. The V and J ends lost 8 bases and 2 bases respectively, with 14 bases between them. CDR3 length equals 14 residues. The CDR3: CASRVYALTDTQYF. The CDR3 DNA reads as TGTGCCAGCCGAGTATACGCTCTCACAGATACGCAGTATTTT.

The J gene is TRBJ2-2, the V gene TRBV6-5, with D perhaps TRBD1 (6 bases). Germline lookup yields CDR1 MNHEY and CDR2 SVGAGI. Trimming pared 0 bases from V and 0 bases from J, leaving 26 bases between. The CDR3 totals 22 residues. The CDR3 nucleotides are TGTGCCAGCAGTTACTCGCCATGGGGCAGGGGCCCAGAAACCGCGAACACCGGGGAGCTGTTTTTT. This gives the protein CASSYSPWGRGPETANTGELFF.